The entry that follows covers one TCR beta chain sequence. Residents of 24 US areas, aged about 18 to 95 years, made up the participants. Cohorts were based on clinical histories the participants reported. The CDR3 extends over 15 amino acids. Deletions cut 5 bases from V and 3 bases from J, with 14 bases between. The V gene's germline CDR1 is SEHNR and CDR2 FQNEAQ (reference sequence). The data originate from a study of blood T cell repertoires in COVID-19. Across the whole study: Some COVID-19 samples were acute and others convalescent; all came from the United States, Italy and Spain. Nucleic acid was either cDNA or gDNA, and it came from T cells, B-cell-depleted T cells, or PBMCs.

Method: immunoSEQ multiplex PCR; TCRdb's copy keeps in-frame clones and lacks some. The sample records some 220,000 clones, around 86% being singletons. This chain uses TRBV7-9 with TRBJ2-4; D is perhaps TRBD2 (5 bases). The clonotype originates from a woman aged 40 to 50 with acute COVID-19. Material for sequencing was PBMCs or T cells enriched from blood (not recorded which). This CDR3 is CASSVDGVGKNIQYF. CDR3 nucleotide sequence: TGTGCCAGCAGCGTTGACGGGGTAGGCAAAAACATTCAGTACTTC. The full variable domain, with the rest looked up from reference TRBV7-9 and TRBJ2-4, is DTGVSQNPRHKITKRGQNVTFRCDPISEHNRLYWYRQTLGQGPEFLTYFQNEAQLEKSRLLSDRFSAERPKGSFSTLEIQRTEQGDSAMYLCASSVDGVGKNIQYFGAGTRLSVL.